This entry lists 14 T cell receptor beta chains sequenced from one sample in a study of vaccination and CD4 T cells after COVID-19. As for treatment: roughly 10-day PBMC culture with coronavirus spike peptide pools or control peptides (ViraFEST assay). At the Johns Hopkins FTIC core, DNA taken from cultured CD4+ T cells was sequenced by way of the Oncomine TCR Beta short-read assay. Using its own MiXCR run on the PCR reads, TCRdb lists one record per CDR3 protein. Of about 27,000 distinct CDR3 sequences in the sample, about 60% are singletons; the top ten hold around a sixth. Antigens for these TCRs are unknown. The sample in question was CD4+ T cells from blood, cultured in vitro, obtained after SARS-CoV-2 vaccination. These receptors came from a human donor who received a COVID-19 vaccine.

The rearrangement links TRBV2 to TRBJ1-5; no reliable D call. V lost 4 bases, J lost 2 bases, and 9 bases lay in between. The CDR3 is 14 amino acids. Germline CDR1 and CDR2: SNHLY and FYNNEI. DNA for the CDR3: TGTGCCAGCAGTGCGCCCGGTGGCAATCAGCCCCAGCATTTT. Translating it yields CASSAPGGNQPQHF.

The chain is built from TRBV20-1 and TRBJ2-3; 8 nucleotides align to TRBD2. The CDR3 covers 14 residues. Germline assignment: CDR1 DFQATT and CDR2 SNEGSKA (reference sequence). V lost 5 bases to trimming and J lost 3 bases; unmatched junction nucleotides: 7. The CDR3 DNA follows: TGCAGTGCTCCGCGGGGGGTTGGGACAGATACGCAGTATTTT. It encodes CSAPRGVGTDTQYF.

The rearrangement uses TRBV7-2 and TRBJ1-3; tentative D call: TRBD1 (5 bases). V shed 5 bases and J shed 0 bases, with 11 bases lying between them. There are 15 residues in the CDR3. Germline-derived CDR1 and CDR2 are SGHTA and FQGNSA. In DNA, the CDR3 is TGTGCCAGCAGCGAGACAGTTTTCTCTGGAAACACCATATATTTT. Translated, it gives CASSETVFSGNTIYF. Using reference TRBV7-2 and TRBJ1-3 for the parts outside the CDR3, the full variable domain is GAGVSQSPSNKVTEKGKDVELRCDPISGHTALYWYRQSLGQGLEFLIYFQGNSAPDKSGLPSDRFSAERTGGSVSTLTIQRTQQEDSAVYLCASSETVFSGNTIYFGEGSWLTVV.

This clonotype was picked up a small number of times. The CDR3 bases are TGTGCCAGCAGCTTTGCCTCCCAAGAGACCCAGTACTTC. This encodes CASSFASQETQYF. The chain employs TRBV7-8 and TRBJ2-5; D is undetermined. This CDR3 comprises 13 residues. V lost 3 bases and J lost 1, with 6 bases in between. CDR1 is SGHVS, CDR2 FQNEAQ, per germline.

This clonotype was counted between two and nine times. This rearrangement joins TRBV19 to TRBJ1-4; 7 positions agree with TRBD1. The CDR3 is 15 residues long. The trim removed 3 bases at V and 7 bases at J, leaving 8 bases unmatched. CDR1 LNHDA and CDR2 SQIVND come from the germline V gene (reference sequence). CDR3 in DNA: TGTGCCAGTAGTATTGCCCCACAGGGGAGTGAAAAACTGTTTTTT. Residues: CASSIAPQGSEKLFF.

The rearrangement uses TRBV7-2 and TRBJ2-3, with D perhaps being TRBD1 or TRBD2 (6 bases each). V was clipped by 1 base and J by 0 bases, with 11 bases between them. Germline CDR1 and CDR2: SGHTA and FQGNSA. CDR3 length equals 16 residues. As DNA, the CDR3 is TGTGCCAGCAGCTTAGGGGGGGCAGCCAGCACAGATACGCAGTATTTT. Translated: CASSLGGAASTDTQYF. Using reference TRBV7-2 and TRBJ2-3 for the parts outside the CDR3, the full variable domain is GAGVSQSPSNKVTEKGKDVELRCDPISGHTALYWYRQSLGQGLEFLIYFQGNSAPDKSGLPSDRFSAERTGGSVSTLTIQRTQQEDSAVYLCASSLGGAASTDTQYFGPGTRLTVL.

The J gene is TRBJ2-1, the V gene TRBV6-2 or TRBV6-3, with D perhaps matching TRBD2 (5 bases). Germline V gene lookup returns CDR1 MNHEY and CDR2 SVGEGT. The CDR3 runs 16 residues. V lost 5 bases and J lost 3, with 17 bases in between. CDR3 region: CASSGEGEGDYNEQFF. CDR3 in DNA: TGTGCCAGCAGTGGCGAGGGAGAGGGTGACTACAATGAGCAGTTCTTC.

The V and J genes are TRBV6-1 and TRBJ2-7, with 9 bases lining up with TRBD1. J lost 3 bases, V lost 6 bases, and 3 bases had no gene match. CDR1 is MNHNS, CDR2 SASEGT, per germline. The CDR3 spans 13 residues. The CDR3 protein is CASSDRGFYEQYF. The CDR3 region has the DNA TGTGCCAGCAGCGACAGGGGGTTCTACGAGCAGTACTTC.

V gene TRBV5-1 combines with J gene TRBJ2-2; 7 bases agree with TRBD1. Germline values: CDR1 SGHRS, CDR2 YFSETQ. The CDR3 contains 14 residues. Trimming cost V 4 bases and J 7 bases; bases outside gene matches: 7. Here the CDR3 DNA reads TGCGCCAGCAGCCCTACAGGGGACAACGGGGAGCTGTTTTTT. Its protein is CASSPTGDNGELFF.

The CDR3 region has the DNA TGTGCCAGCAGTCCAACGACAGGGGGCCGAACCGGGGAGCTGTTTTTT. Translating it yields CASSPTTGGRTGELFF. V usage is TRBV6-1 and J usage is TRBJ2-2, with TRBD1 matching over 10 bases. The CDR3 sequence is 16 residues long. The trim removed 5 bases at V and 5 bases at J, leaving 8 bases unmatched. In germline, CDR1 is MNHNS, CDR2 SASEGT.

This clonotype was seen a handful of times. The chain is built from TRBV11-3 and TRBJ2-7, with no clear D. The ends were cut back, 1 base at V and 6 bases at J, with 7 bases in the middle. The CDR3 runs 12 residues. The germline gives CDR1 SGHNT, CDR2 YENEEA. The CDR3 protein is CASSLVPTEQYF. The CDR3 nucleotides are TGTGCCAGCAGCTTAGTACCCACCGAGCAGTACTTC.

The chain links TRBV29-1 to TRBJ1-2; 8 bases agree with TRBD1. This CDR3 is built from 13 residues. V was pared by 0 bases and J by 8 bases, with 5 bases of the junction left unmatched. Germline values: CDR1 SQVTM, CDR2 ANQGSEA. The CDR3, as DNA: TGCAGCGTTGAAGACAGGGGGCTGGGGGGCTACACCTTC. It is translated as CSVEDRGLGGYTF.

This clonotype occurred a few times. CDR3 in amino acids: CASRTRDNGYTF. The CDR3 coding sequence is TGTGCCAGTAGGACGCGGGACAATGGCTACACCTTC. V usage is TRBV19 and J usage is TRBJ1-2; a possible D gene is TRBD1 (6 bases). Germline lookup yields CDR1 LNHDA and CDR2 SQIVND (reference sequence). V lost 6 bases to trimming and J lost 6 bases, with 11 bases between them. This CDR3 comprises 12 residues.

A few counts support this clonotype. CDR3 protein: CASKRTNYGYTF. CDR3 DNA: TGTGCCAGCAAACGTACTAACTATGGCTACACCTTC. The J gene is TRBJ1-2, the V gene TRBV2; D ambiguous. The CDR3 has 12 residues. V was pared by 7 bases and J by 0 bases, with 6 bases between. Germline V CDR1 and CDR2: SNHLY, FYNNEI.